The clone carrying this T cell receptor (beta chain) appeared many times. The data belong to a study of T-cell reconstitution after alpha-beta-depleted transplantation in children. Researchers prepared the TCRbeta library using unique molecular identifiers, the study reports. Via MiXCR, TCRdb re-called the PCR reads, giving one row per CDR3 protein. The sample shows about 440,000 distinct CDR3 sequences, 43% of them seen only once. With 5 bases clipped from V and 1 base from J, the junction kept 8 bases outside the gene matches. Germline lookup yields CDR1 DFQATT and CDR2 SNEGSKA (reference sequence). The CDR3 covers 15 residues.

The clonotype originates from a girl under 10 years old with aplastic anemia, due to receive a stem cell transplant. This specimen was PBMCs, taken before TCRalphabeta/CD19-depleted stem cell transplant. This sequence joins TRBV20-1 and TRBJ2-3; 8 bases align to TRBD2. As DNA, the CDR3 is TGCAGTGCTCCCCGGGGGGGAGTCGGCACAGATACGCAGTATTTT. Protein: CSAPRGGVGTDTQYF.